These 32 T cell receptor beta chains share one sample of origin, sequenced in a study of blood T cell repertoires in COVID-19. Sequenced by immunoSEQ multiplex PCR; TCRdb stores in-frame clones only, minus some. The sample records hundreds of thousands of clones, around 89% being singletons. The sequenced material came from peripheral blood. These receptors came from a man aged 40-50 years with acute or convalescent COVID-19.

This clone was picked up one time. The CDR3, as DNA: TGTGCCAGCACCCCACAGGGGTTGGGCACTGAAGCTTTCTTT. It encodes CASTPQGLGTEAFF. The chain employs TRBV28 and TRBJ1-1, with 7 bases fitting TRBD1. The CDR3 spans 14 residues. Germline V gives CDR1 MDHEN, CDR2 SYDVKM. Trimming cost V 7 bases and J 4 bases; bases outside gene matches: 9.

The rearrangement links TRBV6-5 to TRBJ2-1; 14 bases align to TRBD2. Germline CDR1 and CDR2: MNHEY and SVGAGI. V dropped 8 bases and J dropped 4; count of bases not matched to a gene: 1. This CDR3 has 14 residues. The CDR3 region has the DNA TGTGCCAGCGGGACTAGCGGGAGTTACAATGAGCAGTTCTTC. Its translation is CASGTSGSYNEQFF.

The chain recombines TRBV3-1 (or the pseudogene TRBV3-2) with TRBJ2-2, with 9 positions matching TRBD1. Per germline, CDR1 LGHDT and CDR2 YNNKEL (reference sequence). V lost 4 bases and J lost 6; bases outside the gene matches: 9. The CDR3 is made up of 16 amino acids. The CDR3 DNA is TGTGCCAGCAGCCTCTTGGGACAGGGTGGAGCCGGGGAGCTGTTTTTT. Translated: CASSLLGQGGAGELFF.

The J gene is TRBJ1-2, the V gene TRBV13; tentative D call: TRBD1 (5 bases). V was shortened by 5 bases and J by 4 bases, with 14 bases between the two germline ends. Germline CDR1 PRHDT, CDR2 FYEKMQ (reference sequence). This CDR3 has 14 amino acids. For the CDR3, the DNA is TGTGCCAGCAGCCCCCGGGACTTCCCCTATGGCTACACCTTC. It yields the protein CASSPRDFPYGYTF.

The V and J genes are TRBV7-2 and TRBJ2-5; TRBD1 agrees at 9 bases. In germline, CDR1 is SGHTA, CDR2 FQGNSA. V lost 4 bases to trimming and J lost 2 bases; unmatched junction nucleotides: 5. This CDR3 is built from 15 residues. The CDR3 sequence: CASSSLGQGQETQYF. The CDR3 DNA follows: TGTGCCAGCAGCTCGCTCGGACAGGGGCAAGAGACCCAGTACTTC.

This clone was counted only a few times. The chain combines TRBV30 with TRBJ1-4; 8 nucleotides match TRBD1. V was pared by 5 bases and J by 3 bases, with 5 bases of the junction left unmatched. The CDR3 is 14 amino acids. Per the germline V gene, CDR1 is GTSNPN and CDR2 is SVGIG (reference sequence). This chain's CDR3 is CAWDRQGSNEKLFF. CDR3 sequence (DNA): TGTGCCTGGGATCGACAGGGGTCTAATGAAAAACTGTTTTTT.

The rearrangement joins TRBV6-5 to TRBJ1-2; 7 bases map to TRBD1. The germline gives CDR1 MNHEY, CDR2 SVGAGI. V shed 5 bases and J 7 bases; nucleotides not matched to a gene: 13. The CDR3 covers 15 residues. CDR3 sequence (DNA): TGTGCCAGCAGTATTATCGACAGGGCGGGTGGTGGCTACACCTTC. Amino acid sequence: CASSIIDRAGGGYTF.

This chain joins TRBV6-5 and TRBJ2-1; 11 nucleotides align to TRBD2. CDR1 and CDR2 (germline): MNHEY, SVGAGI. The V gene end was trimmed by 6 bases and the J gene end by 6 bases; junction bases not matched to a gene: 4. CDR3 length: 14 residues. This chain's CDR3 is CASSWTSGPNEQFF. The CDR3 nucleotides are TGTGCCAGCAGCTGGACTAGCGGGCCCAATGAGCAGTTCTTC.

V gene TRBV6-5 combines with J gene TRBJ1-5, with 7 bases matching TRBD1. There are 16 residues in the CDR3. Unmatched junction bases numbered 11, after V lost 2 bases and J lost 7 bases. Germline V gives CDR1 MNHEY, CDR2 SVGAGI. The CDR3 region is CASSYGRQGIGQPQHF. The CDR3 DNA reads TGTGCCAGCAGTTACGGGCGACAGGGAATAGGACAGCCCCAGCATTTT.

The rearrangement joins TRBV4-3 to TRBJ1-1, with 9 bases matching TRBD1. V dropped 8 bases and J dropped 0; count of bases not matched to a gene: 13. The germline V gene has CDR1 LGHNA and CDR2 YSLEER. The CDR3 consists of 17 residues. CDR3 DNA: TGCGCCAGCGGCCGACAGGGGGGGCCGTACATGAACACTGAAGCTTTCTTT. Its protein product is CASGRQGGPYMNTEAFF.

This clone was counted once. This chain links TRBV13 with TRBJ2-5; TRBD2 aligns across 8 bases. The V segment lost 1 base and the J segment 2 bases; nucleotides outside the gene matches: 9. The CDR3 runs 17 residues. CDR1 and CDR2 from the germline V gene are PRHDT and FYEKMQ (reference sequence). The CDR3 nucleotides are TGTGCCAGCAGCTTAGTTGGTAGCGGGGCACTACAAGAGACCCAGTACTTC. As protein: CASSLVGSGALQETQYF. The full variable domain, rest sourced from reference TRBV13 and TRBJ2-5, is AAGVIQSPRHLIKEKRETATLKCYPIPRHDTVYWYQQGPGQDPQFLISFYEKMQSDKGSIPDRFSAQQFSDYHSELNMSSLELGDSALYFCASSLVGSGALQETQYFGPGTRLLVL.

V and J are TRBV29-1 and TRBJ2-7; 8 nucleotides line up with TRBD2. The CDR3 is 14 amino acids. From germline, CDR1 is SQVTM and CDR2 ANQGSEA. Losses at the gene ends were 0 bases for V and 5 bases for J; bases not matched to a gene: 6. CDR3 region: CSVEEDGTSDEQYF. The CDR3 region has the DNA TGCAGCGTTGAAGAGGACGGGACTAGTGACGAGCAGTACTTC.

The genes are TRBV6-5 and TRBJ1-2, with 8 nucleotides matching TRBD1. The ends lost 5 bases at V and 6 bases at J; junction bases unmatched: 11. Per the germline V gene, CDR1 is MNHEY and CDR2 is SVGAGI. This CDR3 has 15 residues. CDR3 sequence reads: CASSRTGRGKHGYTF. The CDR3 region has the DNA TGTGCCAGCAGTCGGACAGGGAGGGGTAAACATGGCTACACCTTC.

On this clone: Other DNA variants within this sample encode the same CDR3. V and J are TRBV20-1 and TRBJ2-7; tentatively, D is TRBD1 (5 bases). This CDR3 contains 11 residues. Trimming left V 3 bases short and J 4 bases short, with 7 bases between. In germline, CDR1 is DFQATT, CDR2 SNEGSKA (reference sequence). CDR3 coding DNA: TGCAGTGCTAGGTCAGGGTACGAGCAGTACTTC. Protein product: CSARSGYEQYF.

The CDR3 nucleotides read TGTGCCAGTAGTGGGGGGAGAGGGCGGGAGCGCCTCCAACCTCTCTACGAGCAGTACTTC. The encoded protein is CASSGGRGRERLQPLYEQYF. The gene calls are TRBV19 and TRBJ2-7, with 7 positions matching TRBD2. The CDR3 is 20 amino acids. Germline assignment: CDR1 LNHDA and CDR2 SQIVND (reference sequence). J lost 3 bases, V lost 5 bases, and 25 bases had no gene match.

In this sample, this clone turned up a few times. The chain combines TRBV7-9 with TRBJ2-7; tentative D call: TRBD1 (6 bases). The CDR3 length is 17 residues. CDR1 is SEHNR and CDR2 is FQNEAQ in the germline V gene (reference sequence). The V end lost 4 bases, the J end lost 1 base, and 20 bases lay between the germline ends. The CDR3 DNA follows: TGTGCCAGCAGCTCGCAGGCAGGTAGGGGGACATCCTACGAGCAGTACTTC. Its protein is CASSSQAGRGTSYEQYF.

In DNA form, the CDR3 reads TGTGCCAGCAGGCGCAGGTGGGGCGGTGAAGCTTTCTTT. Translated: CASRRRWGGEAFF. V is TRBV11-2 and J is TRBJ1-1, with TRBD1 as a possible D gene (5 bases). Trimming took 6 bases from V and 7 from J, leaving 15 bases between them. This CDR3 region has 13 residues. Germline CDR1 reads SGHAT; CDR2 reads FQNNGV.

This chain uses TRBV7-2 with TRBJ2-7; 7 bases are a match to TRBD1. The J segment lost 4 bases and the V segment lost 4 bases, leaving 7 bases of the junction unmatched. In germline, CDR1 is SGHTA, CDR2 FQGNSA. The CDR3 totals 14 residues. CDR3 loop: CASSSRDRFYEQYF. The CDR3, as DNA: TGTGCCAGCAGCTCCCGGGACAGATTTTACGAGCAGTACTTC.

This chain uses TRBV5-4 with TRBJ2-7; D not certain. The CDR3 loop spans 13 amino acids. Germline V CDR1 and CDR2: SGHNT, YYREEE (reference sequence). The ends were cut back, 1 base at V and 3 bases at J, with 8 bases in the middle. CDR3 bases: TGTGCCAGCAGCTTGTACCAGAACTACGAGCAGTACTTC. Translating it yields CASSLYQNYEQYF.

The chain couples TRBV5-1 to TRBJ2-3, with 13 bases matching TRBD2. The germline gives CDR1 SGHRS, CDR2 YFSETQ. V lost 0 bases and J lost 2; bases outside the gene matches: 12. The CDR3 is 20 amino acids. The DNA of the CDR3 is TGCGCCAGCAGCTTGGCGGCGGCGACGGGACTAGCGGGACCCACAGATACGCAGTATTTT. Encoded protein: CASSLAAATGLAGPTDTQYF.

Here the CDR3 reads CASSVSNTGELFF. The CDR3 DNA reads as TGTGCCAGTAGTGTCTCGAACACCGGGGAGCTGTTTTTT. J is TRBJ2-2 and V is TRBV19; D unresolved. The V gene lost 5 bases and the J gene lost 0 bases, with 4 bases spanning the gap. CDR1 and CDR2 from the germline V gene are LNHDA and SQIVND (reference sequence). This CDR3 region has 13 residues.

CDR3 region: CASSQETSGRVGDEQFF. CDR3 DNA sequence: TGCGCCAGCAGCCAAGAGACTAGCGGGAGGGTCGGGGATGAGCAGTTCTTC. The chain has TRBV4-1 and TRBJ2-1; TRBD2 agrees at 14 bases. V was pared by 0 bases and J by 8 bases, with 6 bases of the junction left unmatched. This CDR3 region has 17 residues. Germline loops: CDR1 MGHRA, CDR2 YSYEKL.

The DNA for the CDR3 is TGTGCCAGCTCACCGATGACTCGGACTAGCGGGAGCCGGTACTTC. It codes for CASSPMTRTSGSRYF. The chain couples TRBV18 to TRBJ2-4; 13 bases are a match to TRBD2. The CDR3 consists of 15 residues. The germline V gene has CDR1 KGHSH and CDR2 LQKENI. The ends lost 3 bases at V and 15 bases at J; junction bases unmatched: 11.

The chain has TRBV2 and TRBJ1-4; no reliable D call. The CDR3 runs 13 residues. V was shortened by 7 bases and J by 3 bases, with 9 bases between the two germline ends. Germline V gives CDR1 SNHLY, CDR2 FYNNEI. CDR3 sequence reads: CASKVQSNEKLFF. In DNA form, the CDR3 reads TGTGCCAGCAAAGTCCAGTCTAATGAAAAACTGTTTTTT.

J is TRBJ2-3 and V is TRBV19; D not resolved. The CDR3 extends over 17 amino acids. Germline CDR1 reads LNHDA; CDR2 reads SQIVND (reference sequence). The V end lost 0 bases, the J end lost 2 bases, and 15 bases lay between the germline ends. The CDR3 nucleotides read TGTGCCAGTAGTATAGATCCCTTGAGTCGGTCCACAGATACGCAGTATTTT. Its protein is CASSIDPLSRSTDTQYF.

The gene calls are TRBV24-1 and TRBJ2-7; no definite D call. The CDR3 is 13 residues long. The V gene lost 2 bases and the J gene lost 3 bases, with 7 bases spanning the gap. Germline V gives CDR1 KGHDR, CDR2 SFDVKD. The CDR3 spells CATSDSNFYEQYF. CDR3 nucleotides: TGTGCCACCAGTGATTCCAATTTCTACGAGCAGTACTTC.

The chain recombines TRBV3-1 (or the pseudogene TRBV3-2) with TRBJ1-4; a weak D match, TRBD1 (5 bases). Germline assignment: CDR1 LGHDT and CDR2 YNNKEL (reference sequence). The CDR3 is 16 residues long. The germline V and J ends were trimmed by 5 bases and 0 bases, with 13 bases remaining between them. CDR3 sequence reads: CASSEGRGATNEKLFF. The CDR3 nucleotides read TGTGCCAGCAGCGAAGGGAGGGGTGCAACTAATGAAAAACTGTTTTTT.

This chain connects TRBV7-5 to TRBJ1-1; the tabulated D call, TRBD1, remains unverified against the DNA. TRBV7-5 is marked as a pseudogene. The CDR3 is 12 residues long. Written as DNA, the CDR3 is TGTGCCAGAAGCTTAGTGGCAACAGAAGCTTTCTTT. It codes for CARSLVATEAFF.

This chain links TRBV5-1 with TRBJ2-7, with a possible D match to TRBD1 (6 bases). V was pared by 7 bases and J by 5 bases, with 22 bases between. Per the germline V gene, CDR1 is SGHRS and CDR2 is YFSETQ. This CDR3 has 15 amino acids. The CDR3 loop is CASGKGQLAPHEQYF. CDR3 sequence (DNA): TGCGCCAGCGGAAAAGGACAGTTGGCCCCCCACGAGCAGTACTTC. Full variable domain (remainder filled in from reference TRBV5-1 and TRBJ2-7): KAGVTQTPRYLIKTRGQQVTLSCSPISGHRSVSWYQQTPGQGLQFLFEYFSETQRNKGNFPGRFSGRQFSNSRSEMNVSTLELGDSALYLCASGKGQLAPHEQYFGPGTRLTVT.

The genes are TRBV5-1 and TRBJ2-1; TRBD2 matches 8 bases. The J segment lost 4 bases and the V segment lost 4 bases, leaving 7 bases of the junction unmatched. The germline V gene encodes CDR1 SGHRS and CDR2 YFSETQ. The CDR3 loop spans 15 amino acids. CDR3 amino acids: CASSQSGSRYNEQFF. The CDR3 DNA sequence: TGCGCCAGCAGCCAGAGCGGGAGTCGATACAATGAGCAGTTCTTC.

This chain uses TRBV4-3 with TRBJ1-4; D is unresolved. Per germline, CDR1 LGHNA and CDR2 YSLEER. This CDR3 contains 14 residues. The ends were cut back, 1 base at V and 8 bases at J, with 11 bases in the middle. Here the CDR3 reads CASSQGLPGEKLFF. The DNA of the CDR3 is TGCGCCAGCAGCCAAGGACTCCCCGGGGAAAAACTGTTTTTT.

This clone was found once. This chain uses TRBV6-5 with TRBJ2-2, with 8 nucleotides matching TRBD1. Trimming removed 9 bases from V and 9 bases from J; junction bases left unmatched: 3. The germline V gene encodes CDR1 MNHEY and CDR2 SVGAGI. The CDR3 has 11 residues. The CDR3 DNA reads TGTGCCAGTCAGGGGGCGCGGGAGCTGTTTTTT. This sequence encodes CASQGARELFF.